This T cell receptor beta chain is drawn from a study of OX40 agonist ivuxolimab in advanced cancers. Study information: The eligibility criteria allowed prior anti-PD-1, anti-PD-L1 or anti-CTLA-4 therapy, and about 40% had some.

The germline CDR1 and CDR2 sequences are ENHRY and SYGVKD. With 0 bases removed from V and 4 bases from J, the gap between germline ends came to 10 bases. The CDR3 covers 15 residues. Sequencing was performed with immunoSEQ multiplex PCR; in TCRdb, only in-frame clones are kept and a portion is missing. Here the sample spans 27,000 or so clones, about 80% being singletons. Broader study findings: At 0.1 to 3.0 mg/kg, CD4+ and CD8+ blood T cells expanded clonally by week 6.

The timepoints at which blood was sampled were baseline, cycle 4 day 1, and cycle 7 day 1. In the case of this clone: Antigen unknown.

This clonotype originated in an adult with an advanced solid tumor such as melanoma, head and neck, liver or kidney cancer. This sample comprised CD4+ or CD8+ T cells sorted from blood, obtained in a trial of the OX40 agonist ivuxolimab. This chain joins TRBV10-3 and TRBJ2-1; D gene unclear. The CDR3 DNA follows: TGTGCCATCAGTGAGTCCGGAACTGGTTACAATGAGCAGTTCTTC. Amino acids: CAISESGTGYNEQFF.